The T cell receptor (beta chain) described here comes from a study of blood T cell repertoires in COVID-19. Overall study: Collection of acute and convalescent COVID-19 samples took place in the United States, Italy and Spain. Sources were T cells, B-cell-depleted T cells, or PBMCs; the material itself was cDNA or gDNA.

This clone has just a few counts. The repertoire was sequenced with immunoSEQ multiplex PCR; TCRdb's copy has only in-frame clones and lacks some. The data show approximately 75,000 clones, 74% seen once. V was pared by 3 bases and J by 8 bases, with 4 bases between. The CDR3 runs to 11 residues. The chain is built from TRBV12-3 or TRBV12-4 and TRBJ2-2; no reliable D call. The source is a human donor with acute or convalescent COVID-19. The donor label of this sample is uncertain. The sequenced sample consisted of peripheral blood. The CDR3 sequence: CASSFEGELFF. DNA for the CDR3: TGTGCCAGCAGTTTTGAGGGGGAGCTGTTTTTT.